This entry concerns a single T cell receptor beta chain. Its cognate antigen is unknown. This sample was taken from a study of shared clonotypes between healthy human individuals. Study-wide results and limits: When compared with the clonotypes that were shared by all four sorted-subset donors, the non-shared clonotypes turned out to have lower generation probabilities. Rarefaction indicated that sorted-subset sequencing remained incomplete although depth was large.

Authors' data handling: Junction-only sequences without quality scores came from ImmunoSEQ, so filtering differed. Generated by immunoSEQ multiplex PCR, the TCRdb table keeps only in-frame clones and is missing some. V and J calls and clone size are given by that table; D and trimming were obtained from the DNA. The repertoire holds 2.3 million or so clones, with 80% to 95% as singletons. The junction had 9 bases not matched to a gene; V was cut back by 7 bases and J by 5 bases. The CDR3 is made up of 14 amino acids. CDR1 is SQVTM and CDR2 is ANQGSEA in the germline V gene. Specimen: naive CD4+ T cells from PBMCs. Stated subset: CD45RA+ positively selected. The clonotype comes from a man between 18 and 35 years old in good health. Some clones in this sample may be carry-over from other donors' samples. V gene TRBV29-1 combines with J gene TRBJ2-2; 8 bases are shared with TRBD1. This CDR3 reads CSAGTGRGTGELFF. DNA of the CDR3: TGCAGCGCGGGGACAGGTCGGGGAACCGGGGAGCTGTTTTTT.